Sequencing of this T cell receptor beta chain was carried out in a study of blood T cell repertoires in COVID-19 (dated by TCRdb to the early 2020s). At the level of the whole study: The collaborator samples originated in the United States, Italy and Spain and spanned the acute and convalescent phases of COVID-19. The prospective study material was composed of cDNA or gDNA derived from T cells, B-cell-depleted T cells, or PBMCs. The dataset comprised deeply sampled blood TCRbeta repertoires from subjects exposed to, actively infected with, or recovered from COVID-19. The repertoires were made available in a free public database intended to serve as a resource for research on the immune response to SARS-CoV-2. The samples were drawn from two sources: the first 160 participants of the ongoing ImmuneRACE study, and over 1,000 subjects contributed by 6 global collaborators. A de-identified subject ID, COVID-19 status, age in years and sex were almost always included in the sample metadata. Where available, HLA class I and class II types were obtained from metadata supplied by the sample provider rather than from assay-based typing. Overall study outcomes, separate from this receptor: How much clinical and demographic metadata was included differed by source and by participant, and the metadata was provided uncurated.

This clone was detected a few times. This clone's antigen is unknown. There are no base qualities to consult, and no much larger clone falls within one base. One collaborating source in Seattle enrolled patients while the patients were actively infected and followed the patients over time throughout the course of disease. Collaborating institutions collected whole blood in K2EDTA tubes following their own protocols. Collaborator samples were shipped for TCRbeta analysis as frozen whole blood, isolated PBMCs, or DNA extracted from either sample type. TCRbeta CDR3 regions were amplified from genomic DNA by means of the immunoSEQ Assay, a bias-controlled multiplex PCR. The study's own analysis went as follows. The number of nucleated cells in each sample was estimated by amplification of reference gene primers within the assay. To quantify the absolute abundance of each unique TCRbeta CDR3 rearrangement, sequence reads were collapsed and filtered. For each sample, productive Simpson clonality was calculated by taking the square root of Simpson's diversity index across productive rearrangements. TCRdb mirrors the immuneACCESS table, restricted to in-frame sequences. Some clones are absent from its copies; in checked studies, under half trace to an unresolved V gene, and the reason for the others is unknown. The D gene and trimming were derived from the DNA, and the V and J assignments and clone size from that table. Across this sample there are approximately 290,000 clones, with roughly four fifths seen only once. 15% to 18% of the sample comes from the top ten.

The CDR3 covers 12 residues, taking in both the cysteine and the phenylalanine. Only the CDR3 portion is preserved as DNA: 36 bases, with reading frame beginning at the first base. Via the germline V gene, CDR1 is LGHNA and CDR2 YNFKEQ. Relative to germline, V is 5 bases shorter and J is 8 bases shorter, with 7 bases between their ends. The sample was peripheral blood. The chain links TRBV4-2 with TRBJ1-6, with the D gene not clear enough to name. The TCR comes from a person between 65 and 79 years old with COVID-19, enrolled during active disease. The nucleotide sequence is TGTGCCAGCAGCGAGCATGATTCACCCCTCCACTTT. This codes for CASSEHDSPLHF.